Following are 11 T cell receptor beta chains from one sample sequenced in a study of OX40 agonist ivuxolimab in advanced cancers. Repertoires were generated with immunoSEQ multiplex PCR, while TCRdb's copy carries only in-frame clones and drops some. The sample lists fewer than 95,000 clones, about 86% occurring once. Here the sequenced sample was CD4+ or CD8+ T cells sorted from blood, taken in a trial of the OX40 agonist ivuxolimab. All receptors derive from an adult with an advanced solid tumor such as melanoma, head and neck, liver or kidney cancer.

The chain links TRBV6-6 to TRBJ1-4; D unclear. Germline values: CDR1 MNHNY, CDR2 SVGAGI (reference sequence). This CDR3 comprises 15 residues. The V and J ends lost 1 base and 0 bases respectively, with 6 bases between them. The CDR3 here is CASSYYSPTNEKLFF. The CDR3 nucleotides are TGTGCCAGCAGTTACTACAGCCCAACTAATGAAAAACTGTTTTTT.

The CDR3 protein is CASSKALSCGTSHCQGNEQFF. CDR3 bases: TGTGCCAGCAGCAAAGCGCTTTCTTGTGGGACTAGTCATTGTCAGGGGAATGAGCAGTTCTTC. The chain uses TRBV21-1 and TRBJ2-1; TRBD2, the table's D call, was not compared with the DNA. TRBV21-1 is given as a pseudogene. CDR3 size: 21 residues.

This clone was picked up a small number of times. For the CDR3, the DNA is TGTGCCAGCAGCTTAGGGGGAGTGAGCTCTGGAAACACCATATATTTT. Encoded protein: CASSLGGVSSGNTIYF. The rearrangement uses TRBV7-9 and TRBJ1-3; D remains unclear. Germline V CDR1 and CDR2: SEHNR, FQNEAQ (reference sequence). V was pared by 1 base and J by 0 bases, with 10 bases between. The CDR3 sequence is 16 residues long.

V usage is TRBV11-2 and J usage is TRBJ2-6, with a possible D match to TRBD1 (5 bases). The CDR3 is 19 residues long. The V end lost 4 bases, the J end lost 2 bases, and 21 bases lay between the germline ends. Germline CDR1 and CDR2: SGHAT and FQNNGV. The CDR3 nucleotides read TGTGCCAGCAGCTCTCCCGTTCCCAGGGCTCGGGCTGGGGCCAACGTCCTGACTTTC. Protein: CASSSPVPRARAGANVLTF.

The CDR3 DNA sequence: TGTGCCAGCACTCTCACAGGGGGATTATACGAGCAGTACTTC. Residues: CASTLTGGLYEQYF. The rearrangement joins TRBV6-6 to TRBJ2-7; 8 positions agree with TRBD1. This CDR3 has 14 residues. V shed 7 bases and J 4 bases; nucleotides not matched to a gene: 9. Germline assignment: CDR1 MNHNY and CDR2 SVGAGI (reference sequence).

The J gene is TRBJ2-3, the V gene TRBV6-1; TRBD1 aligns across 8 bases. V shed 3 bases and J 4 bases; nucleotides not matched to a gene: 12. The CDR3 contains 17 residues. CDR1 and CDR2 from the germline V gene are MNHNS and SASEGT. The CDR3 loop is CASSEGDRSLRADTQYF. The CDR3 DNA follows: TGTGCCAGCAGTGAGGGGGACAGGAGCTTAAGGGCAGATACGCAGTATTTT.

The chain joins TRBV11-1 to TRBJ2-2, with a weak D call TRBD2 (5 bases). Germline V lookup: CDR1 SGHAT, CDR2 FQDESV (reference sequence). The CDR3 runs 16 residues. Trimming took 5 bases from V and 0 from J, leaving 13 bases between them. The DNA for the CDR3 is TGTGCCAGCAGCCCAGGACTGATATCGAACACCGGGGAGCTGTTTTTT. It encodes CASSPGLISNTGELFF.

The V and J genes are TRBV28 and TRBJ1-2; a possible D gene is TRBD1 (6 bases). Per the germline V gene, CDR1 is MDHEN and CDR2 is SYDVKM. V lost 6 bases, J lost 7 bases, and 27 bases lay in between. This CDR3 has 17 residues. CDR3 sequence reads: CASSNPVRGGGTGGYTF. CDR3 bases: TGTGCCAGCAGCAACCCCGTTAGGGGGGGAGGGACCGGTGGCTACACCTTC.

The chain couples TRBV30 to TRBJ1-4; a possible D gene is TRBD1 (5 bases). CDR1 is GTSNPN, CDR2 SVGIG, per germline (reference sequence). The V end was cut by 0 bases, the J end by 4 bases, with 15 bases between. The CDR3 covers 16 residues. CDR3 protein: CAWSVPIDSLNEKLFF. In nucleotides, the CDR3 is TGTGCCTGGAGTGTCCCTATTGACAGCCTTAATGAAAAACTGTTTTTT. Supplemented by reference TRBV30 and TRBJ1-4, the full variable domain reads SQTIHQWPATLVQPVGSPLSLECTVEGTSNPNLYWYRQAAGRGLQLLFYSVGIGQISSEVPQNLSASRPQDRQFILSSKKLLLSDSGFYLCAWSVPIDSLNEKLFFGSGTQLSVL.

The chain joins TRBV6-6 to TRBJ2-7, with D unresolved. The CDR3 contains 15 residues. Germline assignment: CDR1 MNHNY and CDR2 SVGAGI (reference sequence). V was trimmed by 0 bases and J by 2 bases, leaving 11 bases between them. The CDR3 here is CASSYSTDIPYEQYF. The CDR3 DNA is TGTGCCAGCAGTTACTCGACCGACATACCCTACGAGCAGTACTTC.

This CDR3 is CASSDRLAGGQETQYF. Written as DNA, the CDR3 is TGTGCCAGCAGTGATAGACTAGCGGGGGGCCAAGAGACCCAGTACTTC. The V gene is TRBV6-1, the J gene TRBJ2-5, with 13 bases matching TRBD2. Trimming removed 3 bases from V and 1 base from J; junction bases left unmatched: 2. CDR3 length: 16 amino acids. Germline CDR1 MNHNS, CDR2 SASEGT.